The present T cell receptor (beta chain) was sequenced within a study of regulatory T cells in long-lasting Graves disease. Whole-study findings and limits: Shared public clonotypes totalled 2,741 in persistent patients, compared with some 920 in new patients. Persistent Graves' patients showed less TCR diversity than newly diagnosed ones.

Building the TCR beta libraries relied on iRepertoire HTBI primers, and CDR3 regions underwent Arm-PCR. From the multiplex PCR reads, TCRdb called clonotypes with MiXCR, one entry per CDR3 protein. The repertoire holds 350,000 to 550,000 distinct CDR3 sequences, 12% to 15% seen once, with about a sixth in the top ten. Time point meaning: newly diagnosed GD, antithyroid drugs for less than 3 months. Extracted PBMC RNA gave rise to the TCR library. An endocrinology department in Xi'an, China, supplied the patients. This clonotype was detected many times. No antigen is known for it. Germline lookup yields CDR1 MNHEY and CDR2 SVGEGT. CDR3 length: 13 residues. Deletions cut 1 base from V and 2 bases from J, with 5 bases between. This sample was shared with a second study, whose subject was T cells in Graves' hyperthyroidism and ophthalmopathy. That investigation notes: When the TCR CDR3 underwent first-round RT-PCR, the HTBI primer set was used.

The chain carries TRBV6-2 or TRBV6-3 and TRBJ2-5, with no clear D. The TCR comes from a woman aged 45-65 years with Graves disease. Source: peripheral blood mononuclear cells (PBMCs), taken at new diagnosis, from a patient treated with antithyroid drugs. The CDR3 nucleotides are TGTGCCAGCAGTTACTACGAGCAAGAGACCCAGTACTTC. This translates into CASSYYEQETQYF.